This is a list of T cell receptor beta chains from one sample in a study of T-cell reconstitution after alpha-beta-depleted transplantation in children. TCRdb reprocessed the PCR reads with MiXCR, giving one entry per CDR3 protein. Counted here are roughly 500,000 distinct CDR3 sequences, roughly 18% occurring once; the ten biggest clones make up 3% to 3.5%. The material sequenced was PBMCs from the stem cell graft donor, taken from the stem cell graft. Receptor source: a human donor who donated a stem cell graft to a child with acute lymphoblastic leukemia. The CDR3 runs from the conserved cysteine through the conserved F or W. A D gene is named only where the DNA matches it firmly. Rows give clone size only sometimes, using once, few, many, or a class for an expanded clone.

d_call clone_size j_call v_call cdr3_nt cdr3_aa
TRBD2 few TRBJ2-2 TRBV5-1 TGCGCCAGCAGGCACCTGACTAGCGGCTACACCGGGGAGCTGTTTTTT CASRHLTSGYTGELFF
TRBD2 many TRBJ2-2 TRBV5-1 TGCGCCAGCAGCCCGACTAGCGGCAACACCGGGGAGCTGTTTTTT CASSPTSGNTGELFF
- - TRBJ2-1 TRBV30 TGTGCCTGGAGTGTTACTTTCTACAATGAGCAGTTCTTC CAWSVTFYNEQFF
TRBD2 few TRBJ2-3 TRBV9 TGTGCCAGCAGCACCCGGACTAGCGGGAGATCCACAGATACGCAGTATTTT CASSTRTSGRSTDTQYF
- few TRBJ2-7 TRBV29-1 TGCAGCGTAGAGGGAAACGAGCAGTACTTC CSVEGNEQYF
- few TRBJ1-3 TRBV12-3/TRBV12-4 TGTGCCAGCAGTTTTGTGGGGGGTCCTGGAAACACCATATATTTT CASSFVGGPGNTIYF
TRBD2 few TRBJ2-3 TRBV15 TGTGCCACCAGCGGAGGACTAGCGGGAGGGAGAGATACGCAGTATTTT CATSGGLAGGRDTQYF
TRBD2 few TRBJ2-3 TRBV6-1 TGTGCCAGCAGCCCCGGGGGGGTCGCAGATACGCAGTATTTT CASSPGGVADTQYF
- few TRBJ2-7 TRBV27 TGTGCCAGCAGTTTATCGATGGGTTACGAGCAGTACTTC CASSLSMGYEQYF
TRBD1 - TRBJ1-5 TRBV7-8 TGTGCCAGCAGCTTTGTACAGGGGGTCGATCAGCCCCAGCATTTT CASSFVQGVDQPQHF
TRBD1 - TRBJ2-7 TRBV11-2 TGTGCCAGCAGCTTCCCGACGGGACAGATCTCCTCCTACGAGCAGTACTTC CASSFPTGQISSYEQYF
- few TRBJ2-7 TRBV10-3 TGTGCCATCAGTGAGCCTGACAGCTCCTACGAGCAGTACTTC CAISEPDSSYEQYF
- few TRBJ2-7 TRBV11-3 TGTGCCAGCAGCTTACGATGGAACTACGAGCAGTACTTC CASSLRWNYEQYF